These T cell receptor beta chains were read from a single sample in a study of OX40 agonist ivuxolimab in advanced cancers. Some clones are missing from TCRdb's copy, which holds only in-frame ones; the method was immunoSEQ multiplex PCR. The top ten hold less than 2% of the sample, which has tens of thousands of clones, over 80% seen once. The material sequenced was CD4+ or CD8+ T cells sorted from blood, taken in a trial of the OX40 agonist ivuxolimab. These receptors were taken from an adult with an advanced solid tumor such as melanoma, head and neck, liver or kidney cancer. The CDR3 runs from the conserved cysteine through the conserved F or W. A D gene is named only where the DNA matches it firmly. Clone size is shown for a subset of rows, as once, few, many or a class of expanded clone.

clone_size	j_call	d_call	v_call	cdr3_aa	cdr3_nt
-	TRBJ2-4	-	TRBV27	CASNPHRDWAKNIQYF	TGTGCCAGCAACCCCCACAGGGATTGGGCCAAAAACATTCAGTACTTC
-	TRBJ2-3	-	TRBV10-3	CAISESTGTTDTQYF	TGTGCCATCAGTGAGTCTACAGGGACCACAGATACGCAGTATTTT
-	TRBJ1-1	-	TRBV7-6	CASSPREAGTEAFF	TGTGCCAGCAGCCCCCGGGAGGCGGGCACTGAAGCTTTCTTT
-	TRBJ1-2	-	TRBV29-1	CSVDLQASGGYTF	TGCAGCGTGGACCTACAGGCCTCGGGAGGCTACACCTTC
-	TRBJ1-6	-	TRBV6-1	CASSGSSYNSPLHF	TGTGCCAGCTCTGGGAGCTCCTATAATTCACCCCTCCACTTT
-	TRBJ1-1	TRBD1	TRBV6-6	CASSASGTGPNTEAFF	TGTGCCAGCAGCGCCTCCGGGACAGGACCGAACACTGAAGCTTTCTTT
-	TRBJ1-2	-	TRBV6-6	CASSSPGDHYGYTF	TGTGCCAGCAGTTCGCCGGGGGACCACTATGGCTACACCTTC
-	TRBJ2-1	-	TRBV7-2	CASSSGAQQSRGLIYEQFF	TGTGCCAGCAGCTCAGGGGCCCAACAGTCGCGAGGGCTTATCTATGAGCAGTTCTTC
-	TRBJ2-3	-	TRBV12-5	CASGMMGYQTDTQYF	TGTGCTAGTGGTATGATGGGATATCAGACAGATACGCAGTATTTT
-	TRBJ2-2	TRBD2	TRBV11-2	CASSLGRPSGVAGELFF	TGTGCCAGCAGCTTAGGGAGGCCTAGCGGAGTAGCCGGGGAGCTGTTTTTT
-	TRBJ1-2	-	TRBV18	CASSPPSRTGGYTF	TGTGCCAGCTCACCACCGAGTCGGACGGGTGGCTACACCTTC
-	TRBJ2-2	-	TRBV18	CASSPGTGELFF	TGTGCCAGCTCACCAGGCACCGGGGAGCTGTTTTTT
-	TRBJ1-2	-	TRBV4-3	CASSQAGGRGSGYTF	TGCGCCAGCAGCCAAGCCGGGGGGCGCGGGTCTGGCTACACCTTC
once	TRBJ2-2	-	TRBV5-5	CASSWGGRNTGELFF	TGTGCCAGCAGCTGGGGTGGGCGGAACACCGGGGAGCTGTTTTTT
-	TRBJ2-2	-	TRBV7-6	CASSLGGVDTGELFF	TGTGCCAGCAGCTTAGGGGGAGTTGACACCGGGGAGCTGTTTTTT
-	TRBJ2-7	TRBD1	TRBV5-1	CASSLSTGTGAYEQYF	TGCGCCAGCAGCTTATCCACCGGGACAGGGGCCTACGAGCAGTACTTC
-	TRBJ2-6	-	TRBV11-2	CASSGRDGANVLTF	TGTGCCAGCAGCGGACGAGATGGGGCCAACGTCCTGACTTTC
-	TRBJ2-7	-	TRBV18	CASSTGQGRTYEQYF	TGTGCCAGCTCGACAGGCCAGGGCAGAACCTACGAGCAGTACTTC
-	TRBJ1-5	-	TRBV19	CASSMEQRFANQPQHF	TGTGCCAGTAGTATGGAGCAGCGTTTTGCCAATCAGCCCCAGCATTTT
-	TRBJ1-1	-	TRBV6-6	CASSQTYTEAFF	TGTGCCAGCAGCCAGACGTACACTGAAGCTTTCTTT
once	TRBJ1-2	-	TRBV29-1	CSVLYRDQVYGYTF	TGCAGCGTACTATACCGGGACCAGGTCTATGGCTACACCTTC
-	TRBJ1-3	-	TRBV28	CASSSTYSGNTIYF	TGTGCCAGCAGTTCTACATACTCTGGAAACACCATATATTTT
-	TRBJ1-1	-	TRBV28	CASTLSRPATEAFF	TGTGCCAGCACCCTCTCGCGCCCGGCCACTGAAGCTTTCTTT
-	TRBJ1-1	-	TRBV11-1	CASSSVANTEAFF	TGTGCCAGCAGTTCTGTCGCGAACACTGAAGCTTTCTTT
-	TRBJ2-2	-	TRBV7-8	CAQGGDTGELFF	TGTGCACAGGGGGGGGACACCGGGGAGCTGTTTTTT
-	TRBJ2-7	TRBD1	TRBV6-1	CASRATGTAYEQYF	TGTGCCAGCAGGGCCACAGGGACAGCCTACGAGCAGTACTTC
-	TRBJ2-7	-	TRBV7-9	CASSSLAPDYEQYF	TGTGCCAGCAGCTCCCTCGCGCCTGACTACGAGCAGTACTTC